This T cell receptor (beta chain) was captured in a study of T cells in Graves' hyperthyroidism and ophthalmopathy. There were TCR beta CDR3 regions amplified from RNA transcripts. First-round RT-PCR targeting the TCR CDR3 was performed with the HTBI primer set. TCRdb itself ran the multiplex PCR reads through MiXCR, one entry per CDR3 protein. The repertoire holds roughly 250,000 distinct CDR3 sequences, with approximately 14% as singletons. This blood was taken when hyperthyroidism was first diagnosed, before any ophthalmopathy symptoms existed. The V and J ends lost 8 bases and 4 bases, in that order; junction bases with no gene match: 13. This CDR3 contains 15 residues. The germline V gene encodes CDR1 MNHEY and CDR2 SMNVEV (reference sequence). Study outcomes and limitations: Ophthalmopathy and stable hyperthyroidism were told apart by a 13 V-J model.

This clonotype occurred many times. Its antigen is currently unknown. This chain uses TRBV27 with TRBJ2-7; 8 bases line up with TRBD2. The TCR comes from a woman aged 40-49 years with Graves' hyperthyroidism that later progressed to Graves' ophthalmopathy. Source material: blood. The CDR3 sequence: CASRSPDSGTYEQYF. CDR3 nucleotide sequence: TGTGCCAGCCGTTCACCTGATAGCGGGACTTACGAGCAGTACTTC.